Given below is one T cell receptor (beta chain) in context. Its antigen is not known. The repertoire was sequenced with immunoSEQ multiplex PCR; TCRdb's copy has only in-frame clones and lacks some. The data contain some 22,000 clones, approximately 79% of them seen just once; the ten biggest clones take up 8% to 8.5%. Time point denoted: week 11, during vaccination. Each dose of the vaccine consisted of 300 ug of mutant IDH1 20-mer peptide, with topical imiquimod. This specimen comes from a study of a mutant IDH1 vaccine in newly diagnosed glioma. The sequencing here drew on PBMCs, taken from a glioma patient whose treatment included an IDH1 peptide vaccine. The clonotype was recovered from a man aged 35 to 55 with glioma.

CDR3 region: CAYKSPGGGSNYGYTF. The CDR3 nucleotides read TGTGCCTACAAATCTCCAGGGGGAGGGTCTAACTATGGCTACACCTTC. The V and J genes are TRBV30 and TRBJ1-2; 7 bases align to TRBD1. The germline V gene has CDR1 GTSNPN and CDR2 SVGIG (reference sequence). The CDR3 consists of 16 residues. V shed 7 bases, J shed 0 bases, and the junction held 14 bases outside the gene matches.